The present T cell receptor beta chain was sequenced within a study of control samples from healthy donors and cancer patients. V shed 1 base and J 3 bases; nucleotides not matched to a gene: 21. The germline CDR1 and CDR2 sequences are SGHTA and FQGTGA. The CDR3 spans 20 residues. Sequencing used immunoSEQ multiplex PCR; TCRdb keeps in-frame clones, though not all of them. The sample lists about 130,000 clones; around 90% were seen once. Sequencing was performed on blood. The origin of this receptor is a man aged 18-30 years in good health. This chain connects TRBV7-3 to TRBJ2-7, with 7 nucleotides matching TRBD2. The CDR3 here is CASSLIFVGVREGWFYEQYF. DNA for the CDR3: TGTGCCAGCAGCTTAATATTCGTAGGGGTGAGGGAGGGGTGGTTCTACGAGCAGTACTTC.